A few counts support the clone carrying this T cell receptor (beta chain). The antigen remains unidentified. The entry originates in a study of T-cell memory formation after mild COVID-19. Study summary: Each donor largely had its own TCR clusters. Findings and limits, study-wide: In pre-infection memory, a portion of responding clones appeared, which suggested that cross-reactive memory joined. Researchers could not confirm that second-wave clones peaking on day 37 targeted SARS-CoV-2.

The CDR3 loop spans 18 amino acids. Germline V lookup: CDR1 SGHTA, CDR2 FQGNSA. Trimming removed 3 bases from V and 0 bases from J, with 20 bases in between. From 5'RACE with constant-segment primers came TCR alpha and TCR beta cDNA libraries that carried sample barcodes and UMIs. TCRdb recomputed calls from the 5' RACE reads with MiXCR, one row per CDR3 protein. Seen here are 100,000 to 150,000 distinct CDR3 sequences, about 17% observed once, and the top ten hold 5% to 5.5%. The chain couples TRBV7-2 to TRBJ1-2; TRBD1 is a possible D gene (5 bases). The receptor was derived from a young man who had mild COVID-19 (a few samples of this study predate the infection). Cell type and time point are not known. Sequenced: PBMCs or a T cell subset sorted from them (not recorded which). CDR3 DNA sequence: TGTGCCAGCAGCTTCCTGAGTTGGGGGAGGGGAGCTAACTATGGCTACACCTTC. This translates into CASSFLSWGRGANYGYTF.